The 14 T cell receptor beta chains listed next were all sequenced from one sample in a study of T cell responses to AZD1222 COVID-19 vaccine. Libraries were prepared by immunoSEQ multiplex PCR; TCRdb keeps only in-frame clonotypes and omits some of them. This table holds 95,000 to 150,000 clones, approximately 90% found once. This material consisted of peripheral blood, taken on day 0 of AZD1222 vaccination. The receptors originated from an adult in good health.

The J gene is TRBJ2-4, the V gene TRBV7-3, with 7 bases that match TRBD1. Per the germline V gene, CDR1 is SGHTA and CDR2 is FQGTGA. V dropped 5 bases and J dropped 4; count of bases not matched to a gene: 2. This CDR3 spans 13 amino acids. The CDR3 sequence is CASSPGQKNIQYF. The CDR3 region has the DNA TGTGCCAGCAGCCCGGGACAGAAAAACATTCAGTACTTC.

The V and J genes are TRBV27 and TRBJ2-4; 12 bases fit TRBD2. Trimming at V came to 3 bases and at J to 7 bases, leaving 1 base not matched to a gene. The CDR3 runs to 14 residues. In germline, CDR1 is MNHEY, CDR2 SMNVEV (reference sequence). The DNA of the CDR3 is TGTGCCAGCAGTTTCCTAGCGGGAGGGAACATTCAGTACTTC. This sequence encodes CASSFLAGGNIQYF.

This clone was seen just once. The genes are TRBV27 and TRBJ2-5; D is unresolved. V lost 1 base and J 2 bases, leaving 17 bases between the germline ends. CDR3 length equals 17 residues. Per germline, CDR1 MNHEY and CDR2 SMNVEV (reference sequence). In nucleotides, the CDR3 is TGTGCCAGCAGTTTATTAGGTCCCCCGGGTGATCAAGAGACCCAGTACTTC. Its translation: CASSLLGPPGDQETQYF.

This chain links TRBV12-5 with TRBJ2-7; the match to TRBD2 covers 10 bases. Germline values: CDR1 LGHNT, CDR2 FRNRAP. Trimming cost V 2 bases and J 3 bases; bases outside gene matches: 4. This CDR3 has 15 amino acids. CDR3 region: CASGLSSGGLYEQYF. The CDR3 DNA reads as TGTGCTAGTGGTTTGTCTAGCGGGGGTCTCTACGAGCAGTACTTC.

The chain couples TRBV11-3 to TRBJ2-7; 11 nucleotides align to TRBD2. The CDR3 consists of 14 residues. Looked up from germline, CDR1 is SGHNT and CDR2 is YENEEA. J gave up 6 bases and V 1 base, and 2 bases lay outside the gene matches. Here the CDR3 DNA reads TGTGCCAGCAGCTTAGGTCTAGCGGGGGGCGAGCAGTACTTC. Amino acid sequence: CASSLGLAGGEQYF.

This chain connects TRBV18 to TRBJ2-2; 7 bases are a match to TRBD1. The length of the CDR3 is 15 residues. The junction had 5 bases not matched to a gene; V was cut back by 3 bases and J by 4 bases. From germline, CDR1 is KGHSH and CDR2 LQKENI. The DNA of the CDR3 is TGTGCCAGCTCACCTGGGGACAGCGCCACCGGGGAGCTGTTTTTT. The encoded protein is CASSPGDSATGELFF.

The V gene is TRBV27, the J gene TRBJ2-1; TRBD2 is a possible D gene (5 bases). Germline CDR1 and CDR2: MNHEY and SMNVEV (reference sequence). CDR3 length: 14 amino acids. Trimming removed 4 bases at V and 0 bases at J, with 7 bases between. CDR3 sequence: CASSSRGSYNEQFF. The CDR3 DNA is TGTGCCAGCAGTTCCCGGGGCTCCTACAATGAGCAGTTCTTC.

CDR3 in DNA: TGTGCCAGCAGCCTGGAGGGCACAGATACGCAGTATTTT. Its translation: CASSLEGTDTQYF. The chain recombines TRBV7-3 with TRBJ2-3, with a weak D call TRBD2 (5 bases). V lost 5 bases, J lost 1 base, and 7 bases lay in between. There are 13 residues in the CDR3. CDR1 is SGHTA, CDR2 FQGTGA, per germline.

This chain connects TRBV5-1 to TRBJ2-5; 11 bases are shared with TRBD2. Trimming cost V 1 base and J 1 base; bases outside gene matches: 6. This CDR3 has 17 residues. In germline, CDR1 is SGHRS, CDR2 YFSETQ. CDR3 region: CASSLSGLAGPQETQYF. In DNA form, the CDR3 reads TGCGCCAGCAGCTTGTCCGGACTAGCGGGCCCCCAAGAGACCCAGTACTTC.

V usage is TRBV5-1 and J usage is TRBJ1-2; possibly TRBD1 for D (6 bases). Trimming removed 2 bases at V and 7 bases at J, with 12 bases between. The CDR3 is made up of 13 amino acids. Germline V lookup: CDR1 SGHRS, CDR2 YFSETQ. The CDR3 protein is CASSLQGIGGYTF. The CDR3 bases are TGCGCCAGCAGCTTACAGGGAATAGGTGGCTACACCTTC.

J is TRBJ2-3 and V is TRBV5-8; no clear D. Germline V gene sequence: CDR1 SGHTS, CDR2 YDEGEE. V was pared by 4 bases and J by 2 bases, with 14 bases between. The CDR3 consists of 15 residues. In nucleotides, the CDR3 is TGTGCCAGCAGCCCTTCTCTTGGTGTCACAGATACGCAGTATTTT. This encodes CASSPSLGVTDTQYF.

The chain joins TRBV14 to TRBJ2-1; 10 positions match TRBD1. There are 17 residues in the CDR3. V shed 4 bases and J 3 bases; nucleotides not matched to a gene: 9. Per the germline V gene, CDR1 is SGHDN and CDR2 is FVKESK. The DNA of the CDR3 is TGTGCCAGCAGCCCGGACCCGGGACAGGGGATCTACAATGAGCAGTTCTTC. Protein product: CASSPDPGQGIYNEQFF.

The rearrangement joins TRBV2 to TRBJ2-7; D is unresolved. Germline values: CDR1 SNHLY, CDR2 FYNNEI. Trimming cost V 8 bases and J 7 bases, with 9 bases left between them. There are 10 residues in the CDR3. The CDR3 region has the DNA TGTGCCAGCGCCGTAAGAGAGCAGTACTTC. Encoded protein: CASAVREQYF.

The rearrangement joins TRBV29-1 to TRBJ2-5; D possibly corresponds to TRBD1 (5 bases). The CDR3 has 13 residues. V was cut by 7 bases and J by 5 bases, with 17 bases left in between. Germline V gives CDR1 SQVTM, CDR2 ANQGSEA. The DNA of the CDR3 is TGCAGCGCTCGGACAAGGCTGGTGGAGACCCAGTACTTC. Encoded protein: CSARTRLVETQYF.